The rows below give T cell receptor beta chains drawn from one sample of a study of technical replicates of blood from a handful of donors. The method was immunoSEQ multiplex PCR; TCRdb's version includes in-frame clones alone and lacks a portion of them. Of just under 60,000 clones detected, roughly 94% appear once; the ten largest clones hold roughly 3.1%. Material for sequencing was PBMCs. These receptors were taken from a human donor in good health. Some clones in this sample may be carry-over from other donors' samples. Each CDR3 is given with its conserved first and last residue. The D gene is left open where the match is weak. Rows give clone size only sometimes, using once, few, many, or a class for an expanded clone.

v_gene	j_gene	d_gene	len	abundance	CDR3aa	CDR3nt
TRBV9	TRBJ2-3	-	13	-	CASSVATTDTQYF	TGTGCCAGCAGCGTAGCTACGACAGATACGCAGTATTTT
TRBV7-9	TRBJ1-2	-	14	-	CASSTVGQTYGYTF	TGTGCCAGCAGTACTGTGGGGCAGACCTATGGCTACACCTTC
TRBV5-6	TRBJ2-5	TRBD2	15	-	CASSRLAEYQETQYF	TGTGCCAGCAGTAGGCTAGCGGAATACCAAGAGACCCAGTACTTC
TRBV15	TRBJ1-4	TRBD1	16	-	CATSRIGQGANEKLFF	TGTGCCACCAGCAGGATCGGACAGGGGGCTAATGAAAAACTGTTTTTT
TRBV9	TRBJ2-1	TRBD2	16	-	CASSVGGTSAKNEQFF	TGTGCCAGCAGCGTAGGGGGGACTAGCGCTAAAAATGAGCAGTTCTTC
TRBV7-2	TRBJ1-6	-	15	-	CASSSPTEYNSPLHF	TGTGCCAGCAGCTCCCCGACTGAGTATAATTCACCCCTCCACTTT
TRBV7-2	TRBJ2-5	TRBD2	19	-	CASSLGGLAGASYQETQYF	TGTGCCAGCAGCTTAGGGGGGCTAGCGGGAGCCTCGTACCAAGAGACCCAGTACTTC
TRBV7-6	TRBJ1-3	-	14	-	CASSFGVAGNTIYF	TGTGCCAGCAGCTTCGGGGTGGCTGGAAACACCATATATTTT
TRBV29-1	TRBJ2-1	-	15	-	CSVEKGRGSANEQFF	TGCAGCGTTGAGAAGGGCCGGGGTAGCGCCAATGAGCAGTTCTTC
TRBV30	TRBJ1-4	-	14	-	CAWGRGGTNEKLFF	TGTGCCTGGGGACGGGGGGGTACGAATGAAAAACTGTTTTTT
TRBV9	TRBJ1-5	-	14	-	CASSQSGGNQPQHF	TGTGCCAGCAGCCAATCAGGGGGCAATCAGCCCCAGCATTTT
TRBV14	TRBJ1-1	TRBD1	17	-	CASSQDSLPGGVTEAFF	TGTGCCAGCAGCCAAGATTCACTTCCAGGGGGCGTCACTGAAGCTTTCTTT
TRBV5-6	TRBJ1-3	TRBD1	15	-	CASSRTGAAGNTIYF	TGTGCCAGCAGCAGGACAGGGGCGGCTGGAAACACCATATATTTT
TRBV7-2	TRBJ1-1	-	15	-	CASSLGMGRPTEAFF	TGTGCCAGCAGCTTAGGTATGGGCAGGCCCACTGAAGCTTTCTTT
TRBV9	TRBJ1-5	TRBD1	15	once	CASSIGQGGNQPQHF	TGTGCCAGCTCGATTGGGCAGGGGGGTAATCAGCCCCAGCATTTT
TRBV30	TRBJ2-7	TRBD2	15	-	CAWSVRLAGSYEQYF	TGTGCCTGGAGTGTGCGACTAGCGGGATCATACGAGCAGTACTTC
TRBV9	TRBJ2-5	TRBD1	15	-	CASSAKTGGRETQYF	TGTGCCAGCAGCGCCAAGACAGGGGGCAGAGAGACCCAGTACTTC
TRBV2	TRBJ2-1	TRBD2	11	-	CASSEGGGEFF	TGTGCCAGCAGTGAAGGGGGGGGTGAGTTCTTC
TRBV5-6	TRBJ2-2	-	14	few	CASNLLRNTGELFF	TGTGCCAGCAACTTACTTCGGAACACCGGGGAGCTGTTTTTT
TRBV10-3	TRBJ1-2	-	13	once	CAIKKQGSYGYTF	TGTGCCATCAAAAAACAGGGTTCCTATGGCTACACCTTC
TRBV6-6	TRBJ2-7	TRBD2	16	-	CASTTGTTSGNYEQYF	TGTGCCAGCACCACTGGGACGACTAGCGGGAATTACGAGCAGTACTTC
TRBV21-1	TRBJ1-2	-	12	-	CASKAARGGYTF	TGTGCCAGCAAAGCCGCCCGAGGGGGCTACACCTTC